This is a list of T cell receptor beta chains from one sample in a study of CD8+ T cells in alopecia areata. TCRdb keeps only in-frame clones here, not all; method: immunoSEQ multiplex PCR. The sample carries under 200,000 clones, around 60% recorded once. The specimen was CD4+ T cells sorted from blood, collected at week 24, from a patient treated with tofacitinib. All receptors come from a human donor with alopecia areata. Both conserved end residues are part of each CDR3. Each record gives: V gene, D gene, clone size, J gene, CDR3 DNA, CDR3 protein. The D gene is left open where the match is weak. Clone size is stated in some rows and not others, as once, few, many or a class when expanded.

v_gene: TRBV5-1
d_gene: .
abundance: .
j_gene: TRBJ1-3
CDR3nt: TGCGCCAGCAGCTTGTCAGGGGAACTGAACACCATATATTTT
CDR3aa: CASSLSGELNTIYF

v_gene: TRBV29-1
d_gene: .
abundance: .
j_gene: TRBJ2-1
CDR3nt: TGCAGCGTTCGCCTAGCGATGGGCCATGAGCAGTTCTTC
CDR3aa: CSVRLAMGHEQFF

v_gene: TRBV7-9
d_gene: .
abundance: few
j_gene: TRBJ2-7
CDR3nt: TGTGCCAGCAGCTTTGAAGGCGCCTACGAGCAGTACTTC
CDR3aa: CASSFEGAYEQYF

v_gene: TRBV4-1
d_gene: .
abundance: few
j_gene: TRBJ2-3
CDR3nt: TGCGCCAGCAGCCTCCGAATTGGGGATACGCAGTATTTT
CDR3aa: CASSLRIGDTQYF

v_gene: TRBV5-6
d_gene: .
abundance: .
j_gene: TRBJ1-4
CDR3nt: TGTGCCAGCAGCTTGGTAAAGACGGAAAAACTGTTTTTT
CDR3aa: CASSLVKTEKLFF

v_gene: TRBV5-6
d_gene: .
abundance: .
j_gene: TRBJ1-6
CDR3nt: TGTGCCAGCAGCTTCGGTAGGGGGAATTCACCCCTCCACTTT
CDR3aa: CASSFGRGNSPLHF

v_gene: TRBV19
d_gene: .
abundance: .
j_gene: TRBJ2-4
CDR3nt: TGTGCCAGTAGTATAACTAGCATGAACATTCAGTACTTC
CDR3aa: CASSITSMNIQYF

v_gene: TRBV30
d_gene: .
abundance: .
j_gene: TRBJ1-5
CDR3nt: TGTGCCTGGAGTGGAGACAGTGGCAATCAGCCCCAGCATTTT
CDR3aa: CAWSGDSGNQPQHF

v_gene: TRBV4-1
d_gene: TRBD1
abundance: few
j_gene: TRBJ1-5
CDR3nt: TGCGCCAGCAGCCAAGTATTGGGACAGAGCTTCAATCAGCCCCAGCATTTT
CDR3aa: CASSQVLGQSFNQPQHF

v_gene: TRBV29-1
d_gene: .
abundance: .
j_gene: TRBJ1-1
CDR3nt: TGCAGCGTTGCTCTCCGGTATAACACTGAAGCTTTCTTT
CDR3aa: CSVALRYNTEAFF

v_gene: TRBV29-1
d_gene: .
abundance: few
j_gene: TRBJ2-7
CDR3nt: TGCAGCGTTGGGGGTTACGAGCAGTACTTC
CDR3aa: CSVGGYEQYF

v_gene: TRBV19
d_gene: .
abundance: .
j_gene: TRBJ1-4
CDR3nt: TGTGCCAGTTGCTCGTTAGCGGGGGTTGAAAAACTGTTTTTT
CDR3aa: CASCSLAGVEKLFF

v_gene: TRBV29-1
d_gene: TRBD1
abundance: .
j_gene: TRBJ1-1
CDR3nt: TGCAGCGGAATGGACAGGGGGTGGGCTGAAGCTTTCTTT
CDR3aa: CSGMDRGWAEAFF

v_gene: TRBV29-1
d_gene: .
abundance: once
j_gene: TRBJ2-3
CDR3nt: TGCAGCGCTCCGACTAGGGGGGATACGCAGTATTTT
CDR3aa: CSAPTRGDTQYF

v_gene: TRBV11-2
d_gene: .
abundance: .
j_gene: TRBJ2-3
CDR3nt: TGTGCCAGCAGCTCCCCAAAAGGGAGAGGGGATACGCAGTATTTT
CDR3aa: CASSSPKGRGDTQYF

v_gene: TRBV30
d_gene: .
abundance: .
j_gene: TRBJ2-1
CDR3nt: TGTGCCTGGAGTTCACTGTGGCCGCCCAATGAGCAGTTCTTC
CDR3aa: CAWSSLWPPNEQFF

v_gene: TRBV19
d_gene: .
abundance: .
j_gene: TRBJ1-4
CDR3nt: TGTGCCAGTAGTACCGGGATGGGGATCAAACTGTTTTTT
CDR3aa: CASSTGMGIKLFF

v_gene: TRBV7-3
d_gene: .
abundance: .
j_gene: TRBJ1-1
CDR3nt: TGTGCCAGCAGCTTAAGCCGAGGGGGGAACACTGAAGCTTTCTTT
CDR3aa: CASSLSRGGNTEAFF

v_gene: TRBV2
d_gene: .
abundance: few
j_gene: TRBJ2-7
CDR3nt: TGTGCCAGCAGTGAAGATATGGCCACCTCCTACGAGCAGTACTTC
CDR3aa: CASSEDMATSYEQYF

v_gene: TRBV5-6
d_gene: .
abundance: .
j_gene: TRBJ2-6
CDR3nt: TGTGCCAGCAGCCTGCCCGGGCGCTCTGGGGCCAACGTCCTGACTTTC
CDR3aa: CASSLPGRSGANVLTF

v_gene: TRBV5-1
d_gene: TRBD1
abundance: .
j_gene: TRBJ1-1
CDR3nt: TGCGCCAGCAGCTTGGCGGACAACAGGGGGAACACTGAAGCTTTCTTT
CDR3aa: CASSLADNRGNTEAFF

v_gene: TRBV30
d_gene: .
abundance: .
j_gene: TRBJ2-7
CDR3nt: TGTGCCTGGAGAGGCCAGGGCGGGCACGAGCAGTACTTC
CDR3aa: CAWRGQGGHEQYF

v_gene: TRBV2
d_gene: TRBD1
abundance: few
j_gene: TRBJ2-7
CDR3nt: TGTGCCAGCAACTCGGACAGGGACGAGCAGTACTTC
CDR3aa: CASNSDRDEQYF

v_gene: TRBV12-5
d_gene: .
abundance: .
j_gene: TRBJ2-7
CDR3nt: TGTGCTAGTGGTTTGTCCCTAGCAGCGGGCTACGAGCAGTACTTC
CDR3aa: CASGLSLAAGYEQYF

v_gene: TRBV6-5
d_gene: .
abundance: .
j_gene: TRBJ2-1
CDR3nt: TGTGCCAGCACGGCAGGGCTCGGCAATGAGCAGTTCTTC
CDR3aa: CASTAGLGNEQFF

v_gene: TRBV9
d_gene: TRBD2
abundance: few
j_gene: TRBJ2-3
CDR3nt: TGTGCCAGCAGCGTAGGGCATAGCGGGCGCACAGATACGCAGTATTTT
CDR3aa: CASSVGHSGRTDTQYF

v_gene: TRBV29-1
d_gene: TRBD2
abundance: .
j_gene: TRBJ2-7
CDR3nt: TGCAGCGGACCCCCTAGCGGGGGGCCTTCCTACGAGCAGTACTTC
CDR3aa: CSGPPSGGPSYEQYF

v_gene: TRBV19
d_gene: .
abundance: few
j_gene: TRBJ1-2
CDR3nt: TGTGCCAGTACTTTGGGGTCGTCTTACGGCTACACCTTC
CDR3aa: CASTLGSSYGYTF

v_gene: TRBV25-1
d_gene: .
abundance: .
j_gene: TRBJ2-5
CDR3nt: TGTGCCAGCAGCTACGGACAGACCCAGTACTTC
CDR3aa: CASSYGQTQYF

v_gene: TRBV5-1
d_gene: .
abundance: .
j_gene: TRBJ2-3
CDR3nt: TGCGCCAGCAGCTTGGCCGGGGTTTCTACGCAGTATTTT
CDR3aa: CASSLAGVSTQYF

v_gene: TRBV7-9
d_gene: .
abundance: .
j_gene: TRBJ2-5
CDR3nt: TGTGCCAGCAGCTCATCAGAAGAGACCCAGTACTTC
CDR3aa: CASSSSEETQYF

v_gene: TRBV29-1
d_gene: .
abundance: .
j_gene: TRBJ2-4
CDR3nt: TGCAGCGGTTCGGACCTGGGGGACATTCAGTACTTC
CDR3aa: CSGSDLGDIQYF